This T cell receptor (beta chain) was sequenced in a study of Ad26.COV2.S vaccination and SARS-CoV-2 variants. Study-wide results and limits: Vaccinated individuals (as opposed to placebo recipients) had higher spike-specific TCR breadth. Overall T cell responses may have been underestimated by the analyses of TCR breadth and depth.

Measured with immunoSEQ multiplex PCR; TCRdb has only the in-frame clones, and not every one. The sample shows around 350,000 clones, roughly nine tenths of them seen only once. As regards this clone: Its antigen is unknown.

The CDR3 runs 14 residues. The germline V gene encodes CDR1 SGHTA and CDR2 FQGTGA. V lost 1 base to trimming and J lost 11 bases; unmatched junction nucleotides: 4. Source: peripheral blood, taken after recovery from COVID-19. The receptor's source is a human donor who had recovered from COVID-19. This chain joins TRBV7-3 and TRBJ1-6; 8 bases line up with TRBD1. CDR3 sequence (DNA): TGTGCCAGCAGCTTAAACAGGGGGGGGACACCCCTCCACTTT. It translates to CASSLNRGGTPLHF.